A single sample is the source of the 9 T cell receptor beta chains below, sequenced in a study of Ad26.COV2.S vaccination and SARS-CoV-2 variants. Noted treatment: 19 received Ad26.COV2.S at low or high dose, single or two shots; 5 received placebo; per-sample allocation not given. Day 63 following the first vaccine or placebo injection was when the samples were taken. Some clones are missing from TCRdb's copy, which holds only in-frame ones; the method was immunoSEQ multiplex PCR. The profile shows fewer than 500,000 clones, approximately 90% of them singletons. The sequences come from peripheral blood, collected in a trial of Ad26.COV2.S vaccine versus placebo. These receptors originate from a person aged 18-60 years who received the Ad26.COV2.S COVID-19 vaccine or a placebo.

The rearrangement joins TRBV27 to TRBJ1-5; 7 bases align to TRBD1. The CDR3 contains 14 residues. Germline CDR1 and CDR2: MNHEY and SMNVEV (reference sequence). The J segment lost 6 bases and the V segment lost 5 bases, leaving 7 bases of the junction unmatched. The CDR3 is CASSPRQGSQPQHF. Here the CDR3 DNA reads TGTGCCAGCAGTCCACGACAGGGCTCTCAGCCCCAGCATTTT.

This clone was detected only once. The chain employs TRBV18 and TRBJ2-3, with no clear D. V was clipped by 4 bases and J by 6 bases, with 17 bases between them. The CDR3 length is 15 residues. Germline lookup yields CDR1 KGHSH and CDR2 LQKENI. CDR3 DNA: TGTGCCAGCTCACTATCTACTGGAAGTCTGGATACGCAGTATTTT. Translating it yields CASSLSTGSLDTQYF.

In nucleotides, the CDR3 is TGCGCCAGCAGCCAAGTTATAGCGTTTAATGAAAAACTGTTTTTT. This codes for CASSQVIAFNEKLFF. The V call is TRBV4-3, the J call TRBJ1-4; D not resolved. Trimming removed 1 base from V and 4 bases from J, with 10 bases in between. Looked up from germline, CDR1 is LGHNA and CDR2 is YSLEER. The CDR3 contains 15 residues.

V is TRBV6-5 and J is TRBJ1-4; a weak D match, TRBD1 (6 bases). Trimming stripped 1 base from V and 6 bases from J, with 9 bases between. CDR1 is MNHEY, CDR2 SVGAGI, per germline. The CDR3 totals 14 residues. The CDR3 bases are TGTGCCAGCAGTTACTGGGGGGCAGATGAAAAACTGTTTTTT. Translated: CASSYWGADEKLFF.

This clone has only one observation. J is TRBJ1-1 and V is TRBV19, with 9 positions matching TRBD1. Trimming at V came to 6 bases and at J to 5 bases, leaving 4 bases not matched to a gene. Per the germline V gene, CDR1 is LNHDA and CDR2 is SQIVND (reference sequence). The CDR3 consists of 13 residues. CDR3 region: CASRRGQGTEAFF. The CDR3 DNA is TGTGCCAGTAGGAGAGGACAGGGGACTGAAGCTTTCTTT.

V is TRBV5-1 and J is TRBJ2-3; 9 bases map to TRBD2. J lost 2 bases, V lost 3 bases, and 7 bases had no gene match. Germline values: CDR1 SGHRS, CDR2 YFSETQ. The CDR3 runs 16 residues. CDR3 coding DNA: TGCGCCAGCAGCTGGGGGGCTAGCGGGACCACAGATACGCAGTATTTT. Translated, it gives CASSWGASGTTDTQYF.

This clone was counted only a few times. CDR3 DNA: TGTGCCAGCAGTTTAACAGGGTACACTGAAGCTTTCTTT. It translates to CASSLTGYTEAFF. J is TRBJ1-1 and V is TRBV27; tentatively, D is TRBD1 (6 bases). This CDR3 is built from 13 residues. V was cut by 2 bases and J by 3 bases, with 7 bases left in between. Germline V gene sequence: CDR1 MNHEY, CDR2 SMNVEV (reference sequence).

The genes are TRBV4-1 and TRBJ1-4, with 8 positions matching TRBD1. The CDR3 extends over 15 amino acids. Germline trimming cut 4 bases from V and 7 bases from J; bases unmatched to any gene: 8. Germline lookup yields CDR1 MGHRA and CDR2 YSYEKL. The CDR3 region has the DNA TGCGCCAGCAGCCTACGGACAGGGTTGGGTGAAAAACTGTTTTTT. This translates into CASSLRTGLGEKLFF.

The V gene is TRBV9, the J gene TRBJ1-2; 9 bases are a match to TRBD1. The CDR3 has 14 amino acids. Germline V lookup: CDR1 SGDLS, CDR2 YYNGEE. V lost 4 bases to trimming and J lost 4 bases; unmatched junction nucleotides: 5. The CDR3 sequence is CASSTGGLGYGYTF. The CDR3 DNA sequence: TGTGCCAGCAGCACAGGGGGCCTTGGCTATGGCTACACCTTC.